Listed here is a single T cell receptor beta chain. Generated by immunoSEQ multiplex PCR, the TCRdb table keeps only in-frame clones and is missing some. The table shows around 70,000 clones, with approximately 92% occurring only once. These data originate in a study of OX40 agonist ivuxolimab in advanced cancers. The source is an adult with an advanced solid tumor such as melanoma, head and neck, liver or kidney cancer. The sequencing used CD4+ or CD8+ T cells sorted from blood, collected in a trial of the OX40 agonist ivuxolimab.

CDR3 sequence reads: CASSVTGGRPVSGANVLTF. For the CDR3, the DNA is TGTGCCAGCAGCGTAACAGGGGGCCGGCCCGTCTCTGGGGCCAACGTCCTGACTTTC. This chain uses TRBV9 with TRBJ2-6, with 9 bases fitting TRBD1. Germline CDR1 SGDLS, CDR2 YYNGEE. V trimming: 1 base; J trimming: 0 bases; junction bases outside the gene matches: 8. There are 19 residues in the CDR3.